This TCR beta chain was found in a study of a mutant IDH1 vaccine in newly diagnosed glioma. The CDR3 contains 11 residues. Looked up from germline, CDR1 is MNHNS and CDR2 is SASEGT. Described time point: week 47, end of study. One vaccine dose held 300 ug of mutant IDH1 20-mer peptide and came with topical imiquimod. The data were produced by immunoSEQ multiplex PCR, yet TCRdb's version contains in-frame clones alone and is incomplete. This sample has fewer than 55,000 clones, with roughly two thirds found just once. On this clone: Antigen unknown.

This specimen was peripheral blood mononuclear cells (PBMCs), taken from a glioma patient whose treatment included an IDH1 peptide vaccine. The sequence derives from a middle-aged man with glioma. Some clones in this sample may be carry-over from other donors' samples. The chain is built from TRBV6-1 and TRBJ2-5; D remains unclear. Gene TRBJ2-7 matches the end of the DNA better, so the J call may be wrong. The CDR3 DNA is TGTGCCAGCAGTGAAGGGATCGAGCAGTACTTC. Translation: CASSEGIEQYF.